This T cell receptor (beta chain) derives from a study of cytomegalovirus exposure and HLA in healthy donors. Overall study findings and caveats: Later, an analysis showed that TCR beta chains associated with HLA were more clonally expanded than others that were equally common. The authors considered a cluster of highly shared sequence variants likely to be a sequencing artifact. Upon later analysis, TCR association rates were observed to vary by HLA locus, being highest for DRB1 and lowest for HLA-C. CMV serostatus was the only recorded immune exposure for donors.

Per germline, CDR1 SGHTA and CDR2 FQGTGA. The CDR3 sequence is 14 residues long. V lost 1 base to trimming and J lost 3 bases, with 7 bases between them. PCR involved 60 Vbeta and 13 Jbeta primers. Generated by immunoSEQ multiplex PCR, the TCRdb table keeps only in-frame clones and is missing some. The sample has about 85,000 clones, about 80% seen once. Comments on this clone: Its specificity is unknown.

The J gene is TRBJ1-3, the V gene TRBV7-3; D call uncertain. Sequenced sample: PBMCs. The clonotype originates from a woman aged 45-65 years in good health and CMV-seropositive. The CDR3 loop is CASSLSGLGNTIYF. The CDR3 DNA is TGTGCCAGCAGCTTAAGTGGCCTTGGAAACACCATATATTTT. The variable domain in full, with the rest retrieved from reference TRBV7-3 and TRBJ1-3, is GAGVSQTPSNKVTEKGKYVELRCDPISGHTALYWYRQSLGQGPEFLIYFQGTGAADDSGLPNDRFFAVRPEGSVSTLKIQRTERGDSAVYLCASSLSGLGNTIYFGEGSWLTVV.